This entry describes one T cell receptor (beta chain). No cognate antigen has been identified for it. No qualities accompany the bases; no much larger clone lies one base away. This entry comes from a study of shared clonotypes between healthy human individuals (dated by TCRdb to the early 2020s). The study in broad terms: The cohort comprised a couple of women and a few men aged 18 to 49 years. Per donor, three plates each were used for CD4 naive and CD4 memory, two for CD8 naive, and one for CD8 memory. To estimate repertoire size and how much clonotype sharing occurs between individuals, the study deeply sequenced the blood TCR repertoires of five or six healthy adults. Different laboratories and diverse techniques were used to prepare libraries and sequence TCR repertoires, to increase sequencing depth and limit assay-specific biases. Each donor's leukapheresis produced roughly between roughly 0.85 and 9.5 billion PBMCs.

From cysteine to phenylalanine, the CDR3 is 13 amino acids long. The CDR3 DNA has 39 bases and is translated from base 1. Ends trimmed: V by 3 bases, J by 8 bases; bases unmatched to a gene: 4. The germline V gene (reference sequence) sets CDR1 to MNHEY and CDR2 to SMNVEV. TCR CDR3 regions were amplified from genomic DNA by multiplex PCR using the deep immunoSEQ assay. For each cell subset, the extracted genomic DNA was distributed evenly across all wells of several immunoSEQ 96-well plates, and each plate served as one replicate. For sorted subsets, 200 ng of genomic DNA, equivalent to some 30,000 T cell genomes, went into each replicate PCR. Purified libraries were measured with a Qubit 3.0 fluorometer, size-checked on a Bioanalyzer 2100, and measured again with the KAPA Library Quantification kit. Every immunoSEQ 96-well plate was sequenced on a separate single-read 150-cycle Illumina NextSeq 550 flow cell. Concerning the study's data processing: The immunoSEQ output contained only junctional sequences without quality scores, so filtering could not match that applied to full-length reads. Sequences were annotated with PyIR, a Python wrapper for IgBLAST v1.9, using IMGT germline references to assign V/J genes and CDR3. Reads were removed for weak V/J assignments (E-value above 1e-6), missing CDR3, stop codons, out-of-frame junctions, or ambiguous translated residues. A V3J clonotype was defined by an identical inferred V gene, J gene, and CDR3 amino acid sequence. Percentage overlap between repertoires was calculated by dividing the number of shared unique clonotypes by the size of the smaller repertoire. Three approaches were used to assess repertoire richness: RTK rarefaction, the Chao1 estimator, and Recon v2.1 estimates of unobserved clonotypes. For all TCRbeta clonotypes obtained by the gDNA method from four donors, generation probabilities were computed with OLGA. TCRdb took this table from immuneACCESS and kept in-frame rearrangements with V and J called. Such tables lack part of the clones; where checked against another copy, unresolved V genes explain under half of the gap, and the rest is unexplained. The V and J calls and the clone size are those of that table, but D and trimming were determined from the DNA. The sample has about 2.2 million clones on record, around 93% of them singletons. Under 2% of the sample belongs to the ten largest clones.

CD8 naive samples consisted of CD45RO-negative cells that were positively selected for CCR7, yielding a CD45RA+CCR7+ population without TemRA cells. Healthy HIV-negative adults with no recently reported acute infections or vaccinations were included as donors. Every donor was a Caucasian adult living in Nashville, Tennessee, USA. After blood collection by leukapheresis, PBMCs were isolated using Ficoll-Histopaque density gradient centrifugation and then cryopreserved in the vapor phase of liquid nitrogen. Purity and quantity of every magnetically sorted T cell population were checked by analytical flow cytometry. Each sorted fraction had its genomic DNA isolated and then quantified by UV absorbance on a Nanodrop 2000c. What the work shows at the level of the full study, not this receptor alone: Compared with non-shared clonotypes, clonotypes shared by all four sorted-subset donors had higher generation probabilities. Pairwise subsampling led to the expectation that sequencing depth would affect the degree of clonotype sharing among donors. Incomplete sequencing was indicated by rarefaction of sorted-subset datasets, despite the large sequencing depth. Across a few donors, approximately 5% of naive CD4, more than 3% of naive CD8, under 2.5% of memory CD4, and approximately 0.42% of memory CD8 clonotypes were shared. Only blood was sampled, and tissue TCR repertoires likely differ from those in blood. Naive subsets generally had larger estimated clonotype richness than memory subsets did. The genetic and exposure-history diversity represented was limited by the small number of donors.

The receptor was isolated from a man aged 18 to 29 in good health. Some clones in this sample may be carry-over from other donors' samples. The chain employs TRBV27 and TRBJ2-4, with 7 junctional bases fitting TRBD1. Sequenced input: naive CD8+ T cells from PBMCs. The sample's cell subset or site label, decoded: CD45RA+CCR7+. The bases are TGTGCCAGCAGTTTGACAGGGTGGGACATTCAGTACTTC. Its protein product is CASSLTGWDIQYF.